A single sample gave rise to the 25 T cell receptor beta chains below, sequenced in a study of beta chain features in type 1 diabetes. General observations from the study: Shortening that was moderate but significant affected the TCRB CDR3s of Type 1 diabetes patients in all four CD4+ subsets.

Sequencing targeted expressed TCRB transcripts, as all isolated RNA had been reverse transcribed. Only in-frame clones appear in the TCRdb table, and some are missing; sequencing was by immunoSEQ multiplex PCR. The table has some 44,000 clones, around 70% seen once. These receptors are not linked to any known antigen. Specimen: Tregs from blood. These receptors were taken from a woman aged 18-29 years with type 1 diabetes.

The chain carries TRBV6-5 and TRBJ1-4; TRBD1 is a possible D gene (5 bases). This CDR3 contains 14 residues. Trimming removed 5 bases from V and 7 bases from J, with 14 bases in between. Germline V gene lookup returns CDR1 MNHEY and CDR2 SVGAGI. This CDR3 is CASSTVAGREKLFF. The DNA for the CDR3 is TGTGCCAGCAGTACGGTGGCAGGGCGTGAAAAACTGTTTTTT.

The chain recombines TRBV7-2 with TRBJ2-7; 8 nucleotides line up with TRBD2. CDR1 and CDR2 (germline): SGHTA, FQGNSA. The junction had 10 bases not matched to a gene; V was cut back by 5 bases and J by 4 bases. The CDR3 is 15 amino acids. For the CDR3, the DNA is TGTGCCAGCAGCGTGATAGCGGGGCGAAAATACGAGCAGTACTTC. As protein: CASSVIAGRKYEQYF.

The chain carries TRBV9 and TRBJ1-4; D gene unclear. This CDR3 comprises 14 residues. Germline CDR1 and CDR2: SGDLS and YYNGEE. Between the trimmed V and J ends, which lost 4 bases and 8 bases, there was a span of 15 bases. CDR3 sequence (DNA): TGTGCCAGCAGCCCCCAAGTTCGGGGAGAAAAACTGTTTTTT. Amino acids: CASSPQVRGEKLFF.

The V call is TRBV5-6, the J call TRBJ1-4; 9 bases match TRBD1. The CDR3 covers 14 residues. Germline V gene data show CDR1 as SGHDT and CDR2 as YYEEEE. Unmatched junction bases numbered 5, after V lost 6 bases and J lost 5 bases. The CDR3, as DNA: TGTGCCAGCATCGCGACAGGGGGGAATGAAAAACTGTTTTTT. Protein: CASIATGGNEKLFF.

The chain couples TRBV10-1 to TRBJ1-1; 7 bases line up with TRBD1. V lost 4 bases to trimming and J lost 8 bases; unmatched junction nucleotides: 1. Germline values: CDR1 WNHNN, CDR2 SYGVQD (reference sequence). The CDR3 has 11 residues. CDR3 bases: TGCGCCAGCAGTGGGGACAGAGAAGCTTTCTTT. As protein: CASSGDREAFF.

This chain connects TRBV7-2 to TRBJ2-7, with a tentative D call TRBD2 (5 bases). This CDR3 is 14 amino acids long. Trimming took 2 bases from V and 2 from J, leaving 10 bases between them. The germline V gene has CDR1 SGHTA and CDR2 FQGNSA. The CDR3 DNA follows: TGTGCCAGCAGCTTAAGCAGCGGACCCTACGAGCAGTACTTC. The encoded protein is CASSLSSGPYEQYF.

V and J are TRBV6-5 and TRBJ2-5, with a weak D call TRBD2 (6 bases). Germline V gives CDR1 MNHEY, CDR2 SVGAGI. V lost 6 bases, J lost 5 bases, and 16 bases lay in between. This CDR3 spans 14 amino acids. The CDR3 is CASRRPGAGETQYF. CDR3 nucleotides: TGTGCCAGCAGGCGACCGGGAGCCGGGGAGACCCAGTACTTC.

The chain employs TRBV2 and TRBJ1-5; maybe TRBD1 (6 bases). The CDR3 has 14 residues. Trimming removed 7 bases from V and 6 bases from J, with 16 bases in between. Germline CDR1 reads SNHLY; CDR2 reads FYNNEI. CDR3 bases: TGTGCCAGCACCAAGGACAGATATAGTCAGCCCCAGCATTTT. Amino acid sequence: CASTKDRYSQPQHF.

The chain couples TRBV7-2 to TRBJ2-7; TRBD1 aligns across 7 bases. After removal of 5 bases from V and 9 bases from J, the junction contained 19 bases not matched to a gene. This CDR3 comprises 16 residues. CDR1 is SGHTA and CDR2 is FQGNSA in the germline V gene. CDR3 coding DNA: TGTGCCAGCAGCATGACCCCGGGACAGACACTACGAGGGCAGTACTTC. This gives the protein CASSMTPGQTLRGQYF.

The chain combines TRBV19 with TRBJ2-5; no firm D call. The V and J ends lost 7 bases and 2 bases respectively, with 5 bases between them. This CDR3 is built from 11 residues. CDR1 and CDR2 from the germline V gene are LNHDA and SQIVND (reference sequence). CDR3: CASTFQETQYF. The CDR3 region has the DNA TGTGCCAGTACTTTTCAAGAGACCCAGTACTTC.

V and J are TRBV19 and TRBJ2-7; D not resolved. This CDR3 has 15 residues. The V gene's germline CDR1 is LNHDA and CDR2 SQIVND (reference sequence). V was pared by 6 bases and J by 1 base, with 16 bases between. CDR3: CASSQPSGGSYEQYF. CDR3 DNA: TGTGCCAGTAGCCAACCCTCTGGCGGATCCTACGAGCAGTACTTC.

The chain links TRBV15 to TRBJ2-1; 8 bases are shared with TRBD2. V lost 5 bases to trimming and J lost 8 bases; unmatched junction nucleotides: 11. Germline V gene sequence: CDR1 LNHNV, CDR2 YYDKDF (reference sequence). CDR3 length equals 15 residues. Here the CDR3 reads CATSPPGSGSDEQFF. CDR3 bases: TGTGCCACCAGCCCTCCGGGGAGCGGGAGTGATGAGCAGTTCTTC.

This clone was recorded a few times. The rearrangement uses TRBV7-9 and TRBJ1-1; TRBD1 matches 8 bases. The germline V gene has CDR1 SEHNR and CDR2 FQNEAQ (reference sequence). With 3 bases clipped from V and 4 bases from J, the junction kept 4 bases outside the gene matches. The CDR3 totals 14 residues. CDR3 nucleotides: TGTGCCAGCAGCTTCTCGACAGGGGTCACTGAAGCTTTCTTT. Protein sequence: CASSFSTGVTEAFF. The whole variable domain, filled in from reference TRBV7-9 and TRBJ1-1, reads DTGVSQNPRHKITKRGQNVTFRCDPISEHNRLYWYRQTLGQGPEFLTYFQNEAQLEKSRLLSDRFSAERPKGSFSTLEIQRTEQGDSAMYLCASSFSTGVTEAFFGQGTRLTVV.

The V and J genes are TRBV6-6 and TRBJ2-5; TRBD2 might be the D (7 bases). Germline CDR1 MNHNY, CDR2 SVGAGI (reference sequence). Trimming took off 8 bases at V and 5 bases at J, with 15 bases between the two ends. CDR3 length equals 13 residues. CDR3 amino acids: CASQRRGPETQYF. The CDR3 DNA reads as TGTGCCAGCCAGAGGCGGGGGCCCGAGACCCAGTACTTC.

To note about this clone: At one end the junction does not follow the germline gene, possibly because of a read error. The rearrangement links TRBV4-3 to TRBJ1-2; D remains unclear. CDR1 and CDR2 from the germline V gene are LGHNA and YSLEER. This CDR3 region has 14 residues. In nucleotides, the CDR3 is TGCGCCAGCAGCAAAGAGAGGGCCCGGTATGGCTACACCTTC. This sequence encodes CASSKERARYGYTF.

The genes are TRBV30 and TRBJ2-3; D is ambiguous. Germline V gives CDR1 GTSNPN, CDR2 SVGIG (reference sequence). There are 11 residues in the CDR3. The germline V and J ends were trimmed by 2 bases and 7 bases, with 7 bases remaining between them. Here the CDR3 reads CAWSLTHTQYF. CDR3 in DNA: TGTGCCTGGAGTCTAACTCATACGCAGTATTTT.

The CDR3 DNA reads TGCGCCAGCAGCTTGGTTCCCAGTGAAGAGACCCAGTACTTC. Translated, it gives CASSLVPSEETQYF. The genes are TRBV5-1 and TRBJ2-5, with D unclear. Germline assignment: CDR1 SGHRS and CDR2 YFSETQ. V lost 0 bases to trimming and J lost 3 bases, with 9 bases between them. This CDR3 is 14 amino acids long.

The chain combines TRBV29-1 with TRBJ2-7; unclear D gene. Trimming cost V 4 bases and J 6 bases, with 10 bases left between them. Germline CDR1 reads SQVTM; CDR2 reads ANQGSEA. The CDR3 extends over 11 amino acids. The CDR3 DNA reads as TGCAGCGTTGGCTCCGGTGGCGAGCAGTACTTC. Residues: CSVGSGGEQYF.

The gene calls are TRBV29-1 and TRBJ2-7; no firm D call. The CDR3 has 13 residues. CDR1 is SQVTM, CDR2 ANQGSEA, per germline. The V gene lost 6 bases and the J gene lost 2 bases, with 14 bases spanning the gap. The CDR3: CSVNGASPYEQYF. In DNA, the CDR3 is TGCAGCGTGAACGGAGCGAGTCCCTACGAGCAGTACTTC.

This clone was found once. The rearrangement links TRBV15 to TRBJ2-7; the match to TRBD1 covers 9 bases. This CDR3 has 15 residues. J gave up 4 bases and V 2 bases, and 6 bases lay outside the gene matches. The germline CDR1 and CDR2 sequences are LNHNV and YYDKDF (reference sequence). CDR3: CATSRYRDRAYEQYF. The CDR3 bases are TGTGCCACCAGCAGATACCGGGACAGGGCTTACGAGCAGTACTTC. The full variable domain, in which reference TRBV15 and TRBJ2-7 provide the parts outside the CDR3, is DAMVIQNPRYQVTQFGKPVTLSCSQTLNHNVMYWYQQKSSQAPKLLFHYYDKDFNNEADTPDNFQSRRPNTSFCFLDIRSPGLGDTAMYLCATSRYRDRAYEQYFGPGTRLTVT.

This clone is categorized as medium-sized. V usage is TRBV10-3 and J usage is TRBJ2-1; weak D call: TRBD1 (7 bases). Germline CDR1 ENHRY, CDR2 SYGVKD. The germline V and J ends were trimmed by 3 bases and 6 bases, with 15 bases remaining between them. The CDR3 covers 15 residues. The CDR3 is CAISDSSGGGNEQFF. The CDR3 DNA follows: TGTGCCATCAGTGATTCCTCAGGGGGAGGCAATGAGCAGTTCTTC.

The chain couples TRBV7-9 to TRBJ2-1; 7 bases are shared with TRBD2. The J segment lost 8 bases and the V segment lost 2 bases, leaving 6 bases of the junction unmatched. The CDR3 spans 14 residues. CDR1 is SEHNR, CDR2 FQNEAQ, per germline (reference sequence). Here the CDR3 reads CASSLWEGGDEQFF. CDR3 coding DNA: TGTGCCAGCAGCTTATGGGAGGGAGGCGATGAGCAGTTCTTC.

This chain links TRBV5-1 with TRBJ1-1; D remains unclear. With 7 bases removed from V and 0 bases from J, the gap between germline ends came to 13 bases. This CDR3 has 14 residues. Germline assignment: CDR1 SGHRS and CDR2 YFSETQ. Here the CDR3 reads CASGYGLMNTEAFF. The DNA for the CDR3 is TGCGCCAGCGGTTACGGTCTCATGAACACTGAAGCTTTCTTT.

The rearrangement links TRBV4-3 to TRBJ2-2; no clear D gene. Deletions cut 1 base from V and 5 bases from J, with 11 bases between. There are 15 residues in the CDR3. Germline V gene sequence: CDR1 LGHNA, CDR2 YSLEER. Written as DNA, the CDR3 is TGCGCCAGCAGCCAAGGGCTAGTTGGTACCGGGGAGCTGTTTTTT. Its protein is CASSQGLVGTGELFF.

The CDR3 DNA reads TGTGCCATCAGTGACGTTCTAGCGGGAGGGGAGACCCAGTACTTC. It specifies CAISDVLAGGETQYF. This chain connects TRBV10-3 to TRBJ2-5, with 12 bases fitting TRBD2. CDR3 size: 15 residues. Unmatched junction bases numbered 4, after V lost 3 bases and J lost 5 bases. CDR1 and CDR2 (germline): ENHRY, SYGVKD.